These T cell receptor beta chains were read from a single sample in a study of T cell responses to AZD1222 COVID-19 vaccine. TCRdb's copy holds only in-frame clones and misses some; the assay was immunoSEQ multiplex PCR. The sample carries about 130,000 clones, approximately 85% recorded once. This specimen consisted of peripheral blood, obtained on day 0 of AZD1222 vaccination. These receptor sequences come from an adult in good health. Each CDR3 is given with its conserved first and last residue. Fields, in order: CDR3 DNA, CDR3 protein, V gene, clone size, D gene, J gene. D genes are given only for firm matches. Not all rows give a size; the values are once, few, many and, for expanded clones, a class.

TGTGCCAGCAGTGCAGCGGATGAGCAGTTCTTC	CASSAADEQFF	TRBV12-3/TRBV12-4	NA	NA	TRBJ2-1
TGTGCCATCAGTGAGTCTCAAGTAAACTATGGCTACACCTTC	CAISESQVNYGYTF	TRBV10-3	NA	NA	TRBJ1-2
TGCGCCAGCAGCGGAGACAGGGGGCTCTTAGGTGAAGCTTTCTTT	CASSGDRGLLGEAFF	TRBV5-1	NA	TRBD1	TRBJ1-1
TGTGCCAGCAGCCAATTCCGGGCTGAAGCTTTCTTT	CASSQFRAEAFF	TRBV16	NA	NA	TRBJ1-1
TGTGCCATCAGCTCGACCCCGGTGATCGCGGGGGATGAGGGCACTGAAGCTTTCTTT	CAISSTPVIAGDEGTEAFF	TRBV10-3	few	NA	TRBJ1-1
TGTGCCAGCAGCCACGCAGACAGGGCCTATGGCTACACCTTC	CASSHADRAYGYTF	TRBV7-2	NA	TRBD1	TRBJ1-2
TGTGCCAGCAGCCTGGTACAGGGGACCGAACCTGGCTACACCTTC	CASSLVQGTEPGYTF	TRBV4-2	NA	TRBD1	TRBJ1-2
TGTGCCACCAGTGGGTATCGGACAGCTGACTACACCTTC	CATSGYRTADYTF	TRBV24-1	once	NA	TRBJ1-2
TGTGCCAGCAGTGCCTCCGGGACTAGTAAGTACGAGCAGTACTTC	CASSASGTSKYEQYF	TRBV27	NA	TRBD2	TRBJ2-7
TGTGCTAGTGGTTTGTCCCCCTTTGGGACTAGCCTACAGCCGGGCTACAATGAGCAGTTCTTC	CASGLSPFGTSLQPGYNEQFF	TRBV12-5	NA	TRBD2	TRBJ2-1
TGTGCCAGTAGTATTAAATGGGGGCCAGGGGTTGGTGGCTACACCTTC	CASSIKWGPGVGGYTF	TRBV19	NA	NA	TRBJ1-2
TGTGCCTGGAGTGCCCTGCGCGGGGGCACAGATACGCAGTATTTT	CAWSALRGGTDTQYF	TRBV30	NA	NA	TRBJ2-3
TGTGCCAGCAGCGACCGGGGCCTTCGGCAGTTCTTC	CASSDRGLRQFF	TRBV11-3	once	NA	TRBJ2-1
TGTGCCAGTAGTGTCGACAGCTACTATGGCTACACCTTC	CASSVDSYYGYTF	TRBV19	once	NA	TRBJ1-2
TGTGCCAGCAGCTTAGGGACGTTTGGTGGCTACACCTTC	CASSLGTFGGYTF	TRBV5-6	NA	NA	TRBJ1-2
TGTGCCAGCAGCTCTGGGGGGAGTGGTGGAGCTTTCTTT	CASSSGGSGGAFF	TRBV11-3	NA	NA	TRBJ1-1